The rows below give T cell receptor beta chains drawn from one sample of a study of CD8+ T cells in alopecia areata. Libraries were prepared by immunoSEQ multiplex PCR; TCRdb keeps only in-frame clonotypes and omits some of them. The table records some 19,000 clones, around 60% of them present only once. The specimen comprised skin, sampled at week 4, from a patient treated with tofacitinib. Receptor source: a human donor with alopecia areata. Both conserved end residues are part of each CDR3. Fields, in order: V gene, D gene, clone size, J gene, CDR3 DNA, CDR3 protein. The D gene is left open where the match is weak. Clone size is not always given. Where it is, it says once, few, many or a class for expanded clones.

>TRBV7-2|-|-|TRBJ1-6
TGTGCCAGCAGCTTAATCCCCGGCAGGGGCAGGCCTTCACCCCTCCACTTT
CASSLIPGRGRPSPLHF
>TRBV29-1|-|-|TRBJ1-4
TGCAGCGTTGGACACCGAGAGGAAAAACTGTTTTTT
CSVGHREEKLFF
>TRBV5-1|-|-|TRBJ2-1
TGCGCCAGCAGCCCGGCTCCTGGGTTGGACAATGAGCAGTTCTTC
CASSPAPGLDNEQFF
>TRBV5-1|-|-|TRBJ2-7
TGCGCCAGCAGCTTGGACAGCCCCTACGAGCAGTACTTC
CASSLDSPYEQYF
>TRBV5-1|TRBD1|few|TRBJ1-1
TGCGCCAGCAGCTTGGAGGGACAGGGGGCTGAAGCTTTCTTT
CASSLEGQGAEAFF
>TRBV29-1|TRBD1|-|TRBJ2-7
TGCAGCGTTGGGAAGGGACAGGTCGGCGGCGAGCAGTACTTC
CSVGKGQVGGEQYF
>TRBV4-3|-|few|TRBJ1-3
TGCGCCAGCAGCCACCTCGGGACATTTGGAAACACCATATATTTT
CASSHLGTFGNTIYF
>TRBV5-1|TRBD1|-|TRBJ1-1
TGCGCCAGCAGCTCACTGGGGACAGGGGGCCCAAGGACTGAAGCTTTCTTT
CASSSLGTGGPRTEAFF
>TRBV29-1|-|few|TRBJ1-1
TGCAGCGCCGTCGGGGGGCCGGCGAACACTGAAGCTTTCTTT
CSAVGGPANTEAFF
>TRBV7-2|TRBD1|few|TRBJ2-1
TGTGCCAGCGCAACCGGGACAGGGTCTTACAATGAGCAGTTCTTC
CASATGTGSYNEQFF
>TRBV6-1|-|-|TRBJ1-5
TGTGCCAGCAGCCGGACAGAAGTACCACAGCCCCAGCATTTT
CASSRTEVPQPQHF
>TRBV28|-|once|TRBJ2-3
TGTGCCAGCCGTGGGACGACCGCTAGCACAGATACGCAGTATTTT
CASRGTTASTDTQYF
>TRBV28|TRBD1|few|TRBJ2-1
TGTGCCAGCAGTTTCCTAGGACAGGAGGAGGTCAATGAGCAGTTCTTC
CASSFLGQEEVNEQFF
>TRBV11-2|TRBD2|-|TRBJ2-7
TGTGCCAGCAGACAGCTAGCGGGGGGCTACGAGCAGTACTTC
CASRQLAGGYEQYF
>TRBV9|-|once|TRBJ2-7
TGTGCCAGCAGCGTATCCGGGTTTGGCAACGAGCAGTACTTC
CASSVSGFGNEQYF
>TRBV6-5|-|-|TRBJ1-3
TGTGCCAGCAGTTACTCGGGGACGGCTGGAAACACCATATATTTT
CASSYSGTAGNTIYF
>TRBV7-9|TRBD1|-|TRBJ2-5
TGTGCCAGCAGCCGTGACAGGGAAAGAGAGACCCAGTACTTC
CASSRDRERETQYF
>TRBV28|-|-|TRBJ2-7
TGTGCCAGCAGTCAAAACCTCTACGAGCAGTACTTC
CASSQNLYEQYF
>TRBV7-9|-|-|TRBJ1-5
TGTGCCAGCAGCTTAAGCAGTCAGCCCCAGCATTTT
CASSLSSQPQHF
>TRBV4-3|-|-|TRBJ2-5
TGCGCCAGCAGCAACCAAGAGACCCAGTACTTC
CASSNQETQYF
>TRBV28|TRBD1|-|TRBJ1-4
TGTGCCAGCAGAATAAATCCCGGGGACAGGGGGGCAACTAATGAAAAACTGTTTTTT
CASRINPGDRGATNEKLFF
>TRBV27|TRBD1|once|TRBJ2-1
TGTGCCAGCAGTCCGACCCTGGGGACAGGGGGCCATGAGCAGTTCTTC
CASSPTLGTGGHEQFF
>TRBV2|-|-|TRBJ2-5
TGTGCCAGCAGTACAACAGCTCAAGAGACCCAGTACTTC
CASSTTAQETQYF
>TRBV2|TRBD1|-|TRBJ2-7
TGTGCCAGCAGTGGAGGGGGCACTCGGTACGAGCAGTACTTC
CASSGGGTRYEQYF
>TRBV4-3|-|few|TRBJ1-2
TGCGCCAGCAGCCAAGATCGAACAGGGATCGGCTACACCTTC
CASSQDRTGIGYTF
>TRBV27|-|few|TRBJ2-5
TGTGCCACCCCAGGGGAACTAGACCAAGAGACCCAGTACTTC
CATPGELDQETQYF
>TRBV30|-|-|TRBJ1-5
TGTGCCTGGACACAGGGACACGAGGGAAATCAGCCCCAGCATTTT
CAWTQGHEGNQPQHF
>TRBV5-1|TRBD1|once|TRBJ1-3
TGCGCCAGCAGCTTGGGGGACAGAACTGGAAACACCATATATTTT
CASSLGDRTGNTIYF
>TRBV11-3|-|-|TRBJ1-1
TGTGCCAGCAGCCTCTCTAGGGGGGACACTGAAGCTTTCTTT
CASSLSRGDTEAFF
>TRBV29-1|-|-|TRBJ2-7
TGCAGCGTTGAAGACCGGCGCCGCGCCTCCTACGAGCAGTACTTC
CSVEDRRRASYEQYF
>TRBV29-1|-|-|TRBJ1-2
TGCAGCGTTGAATTAGGGCGGGGGGATGGCTACACCTTC
CSVELGRGDGYTF
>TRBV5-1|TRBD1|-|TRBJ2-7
TGCGCCAGCAGCCCTACGGGACAGGGGCCCTACGAGCAGTACTTC
CASSPTGQGPYEQYF
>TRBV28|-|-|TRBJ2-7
TGTGCCAGCAGTTTAAGACCGGGGGCTTCAAGACAGGGACCGAGAGGCTCCTACGAGCAGTACTTC
CASSLRPGASRQGPRGSYEQYF
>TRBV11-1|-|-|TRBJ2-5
TGTGCCAGCAGCTTAGGCCGGGACGGCCAAGAGACCCAGTACTTC
CASSLGRDGQETQYF
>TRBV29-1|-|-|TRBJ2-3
TGCAGCGCCGACGGGGAGCGCACAGATACGCAGTATTTT
CSADGERTDTQYF
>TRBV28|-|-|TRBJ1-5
TGTGCCAGCAGCGTGCCTTTTGGGACCTATAGCAATCAGCCCCAGCATTTT
CASSVPFGTYSNQPQHF
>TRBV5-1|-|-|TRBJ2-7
TGCGCCAGCAGCTTGGTTGTCAGGGGTCACGAGCAGTACTTC
CASSLVVRGHEQYF
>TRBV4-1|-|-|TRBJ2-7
TGCGCCAGCAGCCAAGATAGGGACCCTAGCTCCTACGAGCAGTACTTC
CASSQDRDPSSYEQYF
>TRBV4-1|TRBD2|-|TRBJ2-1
TGCGCCAGCAGCGCACGTGCGGGGGGGGAGCAGTTCTTC
CASSARAGGEQFF
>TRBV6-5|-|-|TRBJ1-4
TGTGCCAGCAGGCCCCCGGGACCTTTTAATGAAAAACTGTTTTTT
CASRPPGPFNEKLFF
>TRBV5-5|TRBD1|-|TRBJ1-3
TGTGCCAGCAGCCGGGGGACAGTCGACTCTGGAAACACCATATATTTT
CASSRGTVDSGNTIYF
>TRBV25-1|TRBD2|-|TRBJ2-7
TGTGCCAGCAGGGCCCGGGGAGCGGGGGTTTACGAGCAGTACTTC
CASRARGAGVYEQYF
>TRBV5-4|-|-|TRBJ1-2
TGTGCCAGCAGCTTAGGTGGCCTGGCCCCTGGCTATGGCTACACCTTC
CASSLGGLAPGYGYTF
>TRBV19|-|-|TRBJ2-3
TGTGCCAGTAGTATCGGTAGGGGGTCGTCGCCGGATACGCAGTATTTT
CASSIGRGSSPDTQYF
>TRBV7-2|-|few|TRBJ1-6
TGTGCCAGCAGCTTAGTTGGTGCGAGAAATTCACCCCTCCACTTT
CASSLVGARNSPLHF
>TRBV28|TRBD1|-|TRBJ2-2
TGTGCCAGCAGTTCTTGGACAGGGCCGAACACCGGGGAGCTGTTTTTT
CASSSWTGPNTGELFF
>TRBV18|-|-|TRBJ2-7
TGTGCCAGCTCACCACCGGTGTGGGACACCCACGACGACGAGCAGTACTTC
CASSPPVWDTHDDEQYF
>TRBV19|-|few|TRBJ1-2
TGTGCCAGTAGTATTGCGGTCCCCCCGACCTATGGCTACACCTTC
CASSIAVPPTYGYTF
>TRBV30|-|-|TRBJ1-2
TGTGCCTGGAGTGAAGGCCGCCGCTATGGCTACACCTTC
CAWSEGRRYGYTF
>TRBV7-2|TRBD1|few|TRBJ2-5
TGTGCCAGCAGCTTAATCGGACAGGGAGAAGAGACCCAGTACTTC
CASSLIGQGEETQYF
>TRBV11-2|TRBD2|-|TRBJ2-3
TGTGCCAGCAGCCCCCTTACTAGCGGGGCTTTCCTTAGCACAGATACGCAGTATTTT
CASSPLTSGAFLSTDTQYF
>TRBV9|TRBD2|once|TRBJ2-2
TGTGCCAGCAGTCGGGCCGGTCGGGGGGTTAACCCCGGGGAGCTGTTTTTT
CASSRAGRGVNPGELFF
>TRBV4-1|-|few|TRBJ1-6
TGCGCCAGCAGCCAAGGGGCCTTTCGGCGCTTCTGGCTGCATAGTTCACCCCTCCACTTT
CASSQGAFRRFWLHSSPLHF
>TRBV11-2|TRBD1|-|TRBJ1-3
TGTGCCAGCAGCCCATTACCTCGACAGGGGGACGGCGCCACCATATATTTT
CASSPLPRQGDGATIYF
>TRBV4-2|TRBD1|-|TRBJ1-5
TGTGCCAGCAGCCACATTACAGGGGGCGGTCAGCCCCAGCATTTT
CASSHITGGGQPQHF
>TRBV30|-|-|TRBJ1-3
TGTGCCTGGAGTGGTCCCTGGGGTGGAAACACCATATATTTT
CAWSGPWGGNTIYF
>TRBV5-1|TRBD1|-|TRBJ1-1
TGCGCCAGCAGCTTGACAGGGGGAAACACTGAAGCTTTCTTT
CASSLTGGNTEAFF
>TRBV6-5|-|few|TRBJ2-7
TGTGCCAGCTACCCTCAGGGGTCCTACGAGCAGTACTTC
CASYPQGSYEQYF
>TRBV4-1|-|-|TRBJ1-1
TGCGCCAGCAGCCAAGGGGGCAGGGGCGGGTATAAAGCTTTCTTT
CASSQGGRGGYKAFF